This T cell receptor (beta chain) was sequenced for a study of T cell responses to AZD1222 COVID-19 vaccine (dated by TCRdb to the early 2020s). General notes on the study: AZD1222 recipients given second doses at about 4 weeks or at about 12 weeks were pooled, since spike-specific TCR depth and breadth were not found to differ between the two schedules. Trial participants were enrolled into age subgroups of 18-55, 56-69 and 70-plus years, which contained around 140, 26 and 57 TCR-sequenced participants, respectively. TCR sequencing covered about 230 trial participants: 200 to 210 given two doses of AZD1222 and approximately 26 given two doses of MenACWY control vaccine.

Study-wide findings and limitations: After two AZD1222 doses, both the breadth and the depth of spike-specific TCRs were significantly higher than at day 0 and than in MenACWY recipients. Most participants were white British and females outnumbered males, and the authors suggested that clonal diversity may have been underestimated. Because no day 14 peak-response samples were available, repertoires were characterized only after the peak T cell response. Reportedly, close to half of the unique spike-specific TCRs recognized epitopes lying outside the regions that are mutated in the B.1.351 and B.1.1.7 variants. CD4 TCRs associated with the vaccine covered the entire spike protein, and the dominant responses were in regions 160-218 and 743-854. Conclusions about previously exposed vaccinees are limited, since just 5 or 6 AZD1222 recipients were seropositive for SARS-CoV-2 at baseline. In the small 56-69-year group, the increase in depth fell short of significance, most likely because of low power.

Sample time point, as interpreted from the label and publication: baseline before first vaccination. Vaccinee samples were obtained from the UK trials COV001 and COV002, which included a single-blind randomized controlled phase 2/3 trial of AZD1222 (ChAdOx1 nCoV-19) in healthy adults. For TCRbeta chain sequencing, PBMC samples from trial participants were taken at day 0 and at day 28 after the second dose. Per the germline V gene, MNHEY is the CDR1 and SVGAGI is the CDR2. For this chain, trimming is 10 bases at the V end and 0 bases at the J end, and the number of junction bases without a gene match is 5. Counted from cysteine to phenylalanine, this CDR3 has 14 amino acids. The read is trimmed to its CDR3 DNA, 42 bases read in frame from base 1. About this clone itself: Its target antigen remains unknown. No per-base quality is available; no much larger clone lies one base away.

The CDR3 regions of human TCRbeta chains were analyzed by immunosequencing. The study's own analysis went as follows. Repertoire TCRs were checked for matches against a reference library of SARS-CoV-2-specific TCRs that had been generated using the MIRA antigen-specificity platform. Breadth was defined as the fraction of unique TCRs that were SARS-CoV-2-associated. Depth was defined as the fraction of total T cells that were SARS-CoV-2-associated. Using the MIRA data, each spike-specific TCR was mapped to the spike region that the TCR reacts to and placed in a CD4 or CD8 class. Log10-transformed breadth and depth values were compared by one-way ANOVA with Sidak's multiple comparisons tests. Drawn from immuneACCESS, this table holds only the in-frame rearrangements with V and J called that TCRdb kept. Clones are partly lost; checked studies trace under half to an unresolved V gene and leave the rest unexplained. V and J calls and clone size come straight from that table; D and trimming were deduced from the DNA. Counted in this sample were 90,000 to 100,000 clones; approximately 90% of them appeared once. The ten largest clones add up to approximately 7% of the sample.

The chain is made from TRBV6-5 and TRBJ1-5; 8 bases in the junction line up with TRBD1. The origin of this receptor is an adult in good health. This sample comprised peripheral blood, obtained on day 0 of AZD1222 vaccination. The CDR3 has the sequence CATTGGASNQPQHF. The bases read TGTGCCACTACAGGGGGGGCTAGCAATCAGCCCCAGCATTTT.